One and the same sample provided the 3 T cell receptor beta chains below, sequenced in a study of beta chain features in type 1 diabetes. Points from the study as a whole: Across all four CD4+ subsets, people with type 1 diabetes showed modestly shorter TCRB CDR3s.

These receptors have no known antigen. Expressed TCRB transcripts got sequenced, as all isolated RNA was reverse transcribed. The repertoire was sequenced with immunoSEQ multiplex PCR; TCRdb's copy has only in-frame clones and lacks some. The profile shows more than 250,000 clones, 15% of them singletons. Specimen: naive CD4+ T cells from blood. Receptors originate from a man aged 18 to 30 with type 1 diabetes.

This chain connects TRBV2 to TRBJ1-2; 11 bases agree with TRBD1. V lost 6 bases, J lost 7 bases, and 1 base stayed unmatched. CDR3 length: 12 amino acids. Germline values: CDR1 SNHLY, CDR2 FYNNEI. The chain's CDR3 is CASSGTGGGYTF. DNA of the CDR3: TGTGCCAGCAGCGGGACAGGGGGTGGCTACACCTTC.

The chain uses TRBV29-1 and TRBJ1-5; 7 bases line up with TRBD1. Trimming took 3 bases from V and 0 from J; bases not matched to a gene: 5. This CDR3 comprises 15 residues. Germline loops: CDR1 SQVTM, CDR2 ANQGSEA. The CDR3 bases are TGCAGCGTTGATATAACAGGGGATAGCAATCAGCCCCAGCATTTT. As protein: CSVDITGDSNQPQHF.

The chain joins TRBV9 to TRBJ2-1; D perhaps matches TRBD1 (5 bases). Looked up from germline, CDR1 is SGDLS and CDR2 is YYNGEE. The V gene lost 0 bases and the J gene lost 2 bases, with 12 bases spanning the gap. The CDR3 runs to 16 residues. In DNA, the CDR3 is TGTGCCAGCAGCGTAGGAGACAGTCGAGCCTACAATGAGCAGTTCTTC. Amino acid sequence: CASSVGDSRAYNEQFF. Supplemented by reference TRBV9 and TRBJ2-1, the full variable domain reads DSGVTQTPKHLITATGQRVTLRCSPRSGDLSVYWYQQSLDQGLQFLIQYYNGEERAKGNILERFSAQQFPDLHSELNLSSLELGDSALYFCASSVGDSRAYNEQFFGPGTRLTVL.